This entry lists 14 T cell receptor beta chains sequenced from one sample in a study of shared clonotypes between healthy human individuals. Repertoires were generated with immunoSEQ multiplex PCR, while TCRdb's copy carries only in-frame clones and drops some. The sample has more than 1 million clones, around 78% seen once. The sample consisted of memory CD4+ T cells from PBMCs. Subset: CD45RA-negative fraction. These receptors were collected from a man aged 18 to 29 in good health. Some clones in this sample may be carry-over from other donors' samples.

The chain combines TRBV2 with TRBJ1-2, with D unclear. The CDR3 runs 11 residues. CDR1 SNHLY and CDR2 FYNNEI come from the germline V gene. The V and J ends lost 3 bases and 2 bases respectively, with 1 base between them. CDR3 loop: CASSENYGYTF. For the CDR3, the DNA is TGTGCCAGCAGTGAGAACTATGGCTACACCTTC.

The chain carries TRBV11-2 and TRBJ1-5, with 8 nucleotides matching TRBD1. Per germline, CDR1 SGHAT and CDR2 FQNNGV. V dropped 1 base and J dropped 0; count of bases not matched to a gene: 2. CDR3 length equals 16 residues. DNA for the CDR3: TGTGCCAGCAGCTTAGGACAGGGGAATAGCAATCAGCCCCAGCATTTT. Translated, it gives CASSLGQGNSNQPQHF.

The CDR3 reads CASSEDLGSYNEQFF. In DNA form, the CDR3 reads TGTGCCAGCAGTGAAGATCTCGGCTCCTACAATGAGCAGTTCTTC. This sequence joins TRBV6-1 and TRBJ2-1; no reliable D call. Trimming stripped 1 base from V and 0 bases from J, with 7 bases between. The germline CDR1 and CDR2 sequences are MNHNS and SASEGT. This CDR3 contains 15 residues.

This chain connects TRBV19 to TRBJ2-5; the match to TRBD2 covers 7 bases. Per the germline V gene, CDR1 is LNHDA and CDR2 is SQIVND (reference sequence). This CDR3 is built from 16 residues. V lost 4 bases to trimming and J lost 1 base; unmatched junction nucleotides: 9. The CDR3 sequence: CASSRNLGTIQETQYF. CDR3 nucleotide sequence: TGTGCCAGTAGTAGGAACCTAGGGACTATCCAAGAGACCCAGTACTTC.

J is TRBJ2-1 and V is TRBV2, with TRBD1 matching over 9 bases. The CDR3 is made up of 15 amino acids. The germline gives CDR1 SNHLY, CDR2 FYNNEI. V trimming: 8 bases; J trimming: 9 bases; junction bases outside the gene matches: 14. The CDR3: CASCGGQGNVGEQFF. For the CDR3, the DNA is TGTGCCAGCTGTGGAGGACAGGGGAATGTCGGTGAGCAGTTCTTC.

This clone appeared a single time. The gene calls are TRBV5-1 and TRBJ2-7; 9 bases match TRBD1. V trimming: 3 bases; J trimming: 2 bases; junction bases outside the gene matches: 12. Germline V CDR1 and CDR2: SGHRS, YFSETQ. CDR3 length equals 17 residues. CDR3 amino acids: CASSYQTGTGNTYEQYF. CDR3 nucleotide sequence: TGCGCCAGCAGCTACCAAACCGGGACAGGGAATACCTACGAGCAGTACTTC.

The table lists this clone with a few counts. This chain joins TRBV6-1 and TRBJ1-2; D is undetermined. V lost 3 bases and J lost 5, with 16 bases in between. The CDR3 runs 15 residues. The germline gives CDR1 MNHNS, CDR2 SASEGT. The CDR3 region is CASSEGWGRSYGYTF. The CDR3 DNA is TGTGCCAGCAGTGAGGGGTGGGGTCGTTCATATGGCTACACCTTC.

This clone was found a few times. At the DNA level, this CDR3 is encoded by other sequences in the same sample as well. This chain joins TRBV5-8 and TRBJ2-1, with 11 positions matching TRBD2. The CDR3 is made up of 15 amino acids. V trimming: 4 bases; J trimming: 2 bases; junction bases outside the gene matches: 2. CDR1 is SGHTS, CDR2 YDEGEE, per germline. CDR3 coding DNA: TGTGCCAGCAGCCGGGGACTAGCGGCCTACAATGAGCAGTTCTTC. Translation: CASSRGLAAYNEQFF.

The rearrangement joins TRBV2 to TRBJ1-3; 9 bases map to TRBD1. The V gene end was trimmed by 5 bases and the J gene end by 4 bases; junction bases not matched to a gene: 9. The CDR3 totals 16 residues. Per the germline V gene, CDR1 is SNHLY and CDR2 is FYNNEI. DNA for the CDR3: TGTGCCAGCAGTCCAAATCCCGGACAGGGGGGAAACACCATATATTTT. Amino acid sequence: CASSPNPGQGGNTIYF.

The CDR3 DNA follows: TGTGCTAGTGGAATGACAGGCACAGATACGCAGTATTTT. Translation gives CASGMTGTDTQYF. The chain recombines TRBV12-5 with TRBJ2-3, with D maybe TRBD1 (5 bases). CDR3 length equals 13 residues. V dropped 6 bases and J dropped 1 base, with 8 bases sitting between them. The germline gives CDR1 LGHNT, CDR2 FRNRAP.

The sample holds a few counts of this clone. This chain joins TRBV7-3 and TRBJ2-2; D ambiguous. Germline loops: CDR1 SGHTA, CDR2 FQGTGA. There are 13 residues in the CDR3. Trimming removed 5 bases at V and 6 bases at J, with 10 bases between. CDR3 region: CASSPERAGELFF. DNA for the CDR3: TGTGCCAGCAGCCCCGAACGGGCCGGGGAGCTGTTTTTT.

This clone was counted a single time. The chain recombines TRBV19 with TRBJ1-2; a weak D match, TRBD1 (6 bases). Germline V CDR1 and CDR2: LNHDA, SQIVND (reference sequence). V lost 5 bases and J 8 bases, leaving 21 bases between the germline ends. The CDR3 extends over 15 amino acids. CDR3 nucleotide sequence: TGTGCCAGTAGTTTCCGACAGGCCCCTCTTGGAGGCTACACCTTC. It translates to CASSFRQAPLGGYTF.

This chain joins TRBV12-5 and TRBJ1-5; TRBD1 is a possible D gene (5 bases). Germline CDR1 LGHNT, CDR2 FRNRAP. The CDR3 spans 13 residues. Trimming pared 6 bases from V and 3 bases from J, leaving 9 bases between. The CDR3 DNA reads TGTGCTAGTGGACAGGACTACAATCAGCCCCAGCATTTT. Translation gives CASGQDYNQPQHF.

As for this clone: This same CDR3 is encoded by further DNA sequences in the sample. V is TRBV18 and J is TRBJ2-3, with 7 bases aligning to TRBD2. Germline V gene sequence: CDR1 KGHSH, CDR2 LQKENI. There are 13 residues in the CDR3. V trimming: 2 bases; J trimming: 4 bases; junction bases outside the gene matches: 0. The DNA of the CDR3 is TGTGCCAGCTCACCAGCGGGGGCAGATACGCAGTATTTT. Protein sequence: CASSPAGADTQYF.